Listed here is a single T cell receptor (beta chain). This record comes from a study of blood T cell repertoires in COVID-19. Measured with immunoSEQ multiplex PCR; TCRdb has only the in-frame clones, and not every one. The sample carries 150,000 or so clones, 85% to 90% recorded once. The CDR3 consists of 17 residues. Germline CDR1 reads MNHEY; CDR2 reads SMNVEV (reference sequence). Trimming removed 6 bases at V and 2 bases at J, with 21 bases between. Source material: peripheral blood. The chain couples TRBV27 to TRBJ2-3; D might be TRBD2 (6 bases). The TCR sequence derives from a man younger than 35 with COVID-19, enrolled during active disease. CDR3 sequence (DNA): TGTGCCAGCAGCCAACTCCCTAAGCGGAGGGTCACAGATACGCAGTATTTT. Its translation: CASSQLPKRRVTDTQYF.